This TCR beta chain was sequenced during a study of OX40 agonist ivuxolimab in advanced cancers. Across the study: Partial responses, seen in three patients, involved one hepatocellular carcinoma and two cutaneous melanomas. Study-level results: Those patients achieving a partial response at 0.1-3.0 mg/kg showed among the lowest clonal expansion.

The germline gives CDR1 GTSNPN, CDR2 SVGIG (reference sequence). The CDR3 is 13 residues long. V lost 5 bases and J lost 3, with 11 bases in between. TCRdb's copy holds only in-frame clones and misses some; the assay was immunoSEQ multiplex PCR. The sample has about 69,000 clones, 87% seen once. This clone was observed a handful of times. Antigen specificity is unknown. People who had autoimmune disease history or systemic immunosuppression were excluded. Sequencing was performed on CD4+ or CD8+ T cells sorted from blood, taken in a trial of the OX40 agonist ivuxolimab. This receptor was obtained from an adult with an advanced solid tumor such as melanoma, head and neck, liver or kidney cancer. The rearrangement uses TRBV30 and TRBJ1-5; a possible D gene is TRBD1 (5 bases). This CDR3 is CAWSRGDNQPQHF. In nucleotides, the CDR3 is TGTGCCTGGTCGCGGGGGGACAATCAGCCCCAGCATTTT.